This T cell receptor beta chain derives from a study of blood T cell repertoires in COVID-19. The germline V gene encodes CDR1 MNHEY and CDR2 SMNVEV (reference sequence). J gave up 7 bases and V 6 bases, and 8 bases lay outside the gene matches. The CDR3 runs to 13 residues. Researchers sorted participants into cohorts using their self-reported clinical history. Measured with immunoSEQ multiplex PCR; TCRdb has only the in-frame clones, and not every one. This table has 290,000 or so clones, roughly 90% appearing once. This TCR derives from a woman younger than 35 with acute COVID-19. Input material: PBMCs or T cells enriched from blood (not recorded which). This chain connects TRBV27 to TRBJ2-7; TRBD2 agrees at 8 bases. The CDR3 region has the DNA TGTGCCAGCAGCACCGGACTAGCCCGTGAGCAGTACTTC. Translating it yields CASSTGLAREQYF.